This T cell receptor (beta chain) came from a study of graft-versus-host responses after intestinal transplantation. Turning to the study itself: Isolated intestinal, liver-intestinal, or multivisceral transplants had been given to the recipients. Study outcomes and limitations: Graft-donor T cell macrochimerism coincided with high graft-versus-host to host-versus-graft clonal ratios in allografts.

From germline, CDR1 is MNHEY and CDR2 SVGAGI. J was trimmed by 3 bases and V by 5 bases; bases with no gene match: 3. The CDR3 is 13 amino acids. The method was immunoSEQ multiplex PCR; TCRdb's version includes in-frame clones alone and lacks a portion of them. In the table there are tens of thousands of clones, 85% to 95% of which are singletons. As for this clone: Its target is not known.

The specimen was unstimulated CD4+ T cells sorted from spleen or lymph node cells, collected before transplant. This rearrangement joins TRBV6-5 to TRBJ1-2; TRBD1 agrees at 7 bases. The TCR originated in a human donor who was the organ donor for an intestinal transplant. The CDR3 spells CASSGGQDYGYTF. The DNA of the CDR3 is TGTGCCAGCAGTGGAGGACAGGACTATGGCTACACCTTC.